This T cell receptor beta chain is from a study of T cells in Graves' hyperthyroidism and ophthalmopathy. Amplified TCR beta CDR3 regions came from RNA transcripts. The primer set for the first-round RT-PCR of the TCR CDR3 was HTBI. TCRdb ran MiXCR on the multiplex PCR reads and lists one entry per CDR3 protein. This table holds 530,000 or so distinct CDR3 sequences, 15% to 20% found once. This clonotype was counted many times. The length of the CDR3 is 14 residues. Per the germline V gene, CDR1 is MDHEN and CDR2 is SYDVKM. Trimming took 10 bases from V and 5 from J, leaving 18 bases between them. This receptor was identified in a woman in her late teens or twenties with Graves' ophthalmopathy. The sequenced material came from blood. V is TRBV28 and J is TRBJ2-1; perhaps TRBD2 as D (5 bases). CDR3 protein: CATRLTGNHNEQFF. Here the CDR3 DNA reads TGTGCCACCCGGCTAACGGGGAACCACAATGAGCAGTTCTTC.